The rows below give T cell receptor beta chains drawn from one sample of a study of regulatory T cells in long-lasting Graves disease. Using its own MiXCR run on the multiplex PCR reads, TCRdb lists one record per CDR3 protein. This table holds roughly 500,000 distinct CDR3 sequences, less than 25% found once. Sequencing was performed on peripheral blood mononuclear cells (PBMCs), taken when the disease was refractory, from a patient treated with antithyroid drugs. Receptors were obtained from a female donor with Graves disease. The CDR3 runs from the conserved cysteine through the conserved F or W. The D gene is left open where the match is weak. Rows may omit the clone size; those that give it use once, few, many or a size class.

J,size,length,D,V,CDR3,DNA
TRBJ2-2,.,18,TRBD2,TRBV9,CASSVGTSGMTNTGELFF,TGTGCCAGCAGCGTAGGGACTAGCGGGATGACGAACACCGGGGAGCTGTTTTTT
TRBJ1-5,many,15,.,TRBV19,CASSPGKVGNQPQHF,TGTGCCAGTAGTCCGGGGAAGGTCGGCAATCAGCCCCAGCATTTT
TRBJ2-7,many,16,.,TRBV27,CASSLAGTLHLYEQYF,TGTGCCAGCAGTTTGGCGGGGACCCTCCACCTATACGAGCAGTACTTC
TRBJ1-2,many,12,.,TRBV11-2,CASSLAPYGYTF,TGTGCCAGCAGCTTAGCCCCCTATGGCTACACCTTC
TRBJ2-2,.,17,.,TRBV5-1,CASSLVWVARVSGELFF,TGCGCCAGCAGCTTGGTGTGGGTAGCTCGAGTCTCCGGGGAGCTGTTTTTT
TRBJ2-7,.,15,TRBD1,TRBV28,CASSFPGQGANEQYF,TGTGCCAGCAGTTTTCCGGGACAGGGGGCGAATGAGCAGTACTTC
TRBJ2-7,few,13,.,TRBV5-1,CASSPSQPYEQYF,TGCGCCAGCAGCCCCTCCCAACCCTACGAGCAGTACTTC
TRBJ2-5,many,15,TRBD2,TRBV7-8,CASSLTSGRSETQYF,TGTGCCAGCAGCTTGACTAGCGGGAGGTCGGAGACCCAGTACTTC
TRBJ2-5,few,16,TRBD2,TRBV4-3,CASSQDQSLAGETQYF,TGCGCCAGCAGCCAAGATCAATCGCTAGCGGGAGAGACCCAGTACTTC
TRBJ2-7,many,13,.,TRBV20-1,CSAAIAGPEKQYF,TGCAGTGCTGCTATAGCAGGCCCAGAAAAGCAGTACTTC
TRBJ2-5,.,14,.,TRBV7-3,CASSSQDLTGTQYF,TGTGCCAGCAGCTCTCAGGACCTAACCGGGACCCAGTACTTC
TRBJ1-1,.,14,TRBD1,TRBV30,CAWTWDSQNTEAFF,TGTGCCTGGACCTGGGACAGCCAAAACACTGAAGCTTTCTTT
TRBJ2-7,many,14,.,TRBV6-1,CASVSPSSSYEQYF,TGTGCCAGCGTCTCCCCTTCGAGCTCCTACGAGCAGTACTTC
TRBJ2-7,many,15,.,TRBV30,CAWSGRGILSYEQYF,TGTGCCTGGAGTGGACGGGGGATCCTCTCCTACGAGCAGTACTTC
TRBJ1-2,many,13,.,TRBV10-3,CAIYQGPGYGYTF,TGTGCCATCTATCAGGGGCCCGGCTATGGCTACACCTTC
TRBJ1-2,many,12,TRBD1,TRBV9,CASSRLQGDYTF,TGTGCCAGCAGCCGATTACAGGGGGACTACACCTTC
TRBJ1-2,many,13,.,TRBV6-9,CASSYSGQITYTF,TGTGCCAGCAGTTACTCCGGACAGATCACCTACACCTTC
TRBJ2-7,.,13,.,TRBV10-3,CATGSGGQYEQYF,TGTGCCACGGGATCTGGGGGGCAGTACGAGCAGTACTTC
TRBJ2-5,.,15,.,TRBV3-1,CASSQDRVREGTQYF,TGTGCCAGCAGCCAAGATAGGGTCCGAGAAGGGACCCAGTACTTC
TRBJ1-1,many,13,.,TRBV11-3,CASSLAGLTGAFF,TGTGCCAGCAGCTTAGCAGGGCTGACGGGAGCTTTCTTT
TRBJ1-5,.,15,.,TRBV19,CASSIDGGAHQPQHF,TGTGCCAGTAGTATAGACGGTGGGGCCCATCAGCCCCAGCATTTT
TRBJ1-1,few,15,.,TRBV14,CASYQRGGGDTEAFF,TGTGCCAGCTACCAACGGGGGGGGGGCGACACTGAAGCTTTCTTT
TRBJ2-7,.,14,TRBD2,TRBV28,CATVAGPGFYEQYF,TGTGCCACCGTAGCGGGCCCTGGTTTTTACGAGCAGTACTTC
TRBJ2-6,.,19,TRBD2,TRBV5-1,CASSKPGLAGGTGANVLTF,TGCGCCAGCAGCAAGCCGGGACTAGCGGGAGGGACTGGGGCCAACGTCCTGACTTTC
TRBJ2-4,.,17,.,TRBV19,CASRRSEGVGAKNIQYF,TGTGCCAGTAGGCGGAGCGAGGGGGTCGGAGCCAAAAACATTCAGTACTTC
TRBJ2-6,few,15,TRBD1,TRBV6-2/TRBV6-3,CASTGQGPGANVLTF,TGTGCCAGCACCGGACAGGGCCCTGGGGCCAACGTCCTGACTTTC
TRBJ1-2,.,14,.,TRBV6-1,CASSQDAGYYGYTF,TGCGCCAGCAGCCAAGATGCAGGGTATTATGGCTACACCTTC
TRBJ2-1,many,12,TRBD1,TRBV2,CASRPQGARSFF,TGTGCCAGCAGGCCACAGGGGGCGCGTTCGTTCTTC
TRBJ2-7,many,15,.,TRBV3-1,CASSGRGLNSYEQYF,TGTGCCAGCAGTGGCCGGGGGCTCAACTCCTACGAGCAGTACTTC
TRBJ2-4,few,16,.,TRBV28,CASSSTGPGAKNIQYF,TGTGCCAGCAGTTCTACAGGGCCGGGGGCCAAAAACATTCAGTACTTC
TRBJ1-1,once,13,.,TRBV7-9,CVSSPDSTAEAFF,TGTGTCAGCAGCCCGGACAGTACCGCGGAAGCTTTCTTT
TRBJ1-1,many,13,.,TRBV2,CASSETPNTEAFF,TGTGCCAGCAGTGAAACTCCGAACACTGAAGCTTTCTTT
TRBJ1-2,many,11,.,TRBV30,CAWDGNYGYTF,TGTGCCTGGGACGGAAACTATGGCTACACCTTC
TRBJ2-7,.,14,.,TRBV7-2,CASSERPWGGEQYF,TGTGCCAGCAGCGAGCGGCCCTGGGGAGGCGAGCAGTACTTC
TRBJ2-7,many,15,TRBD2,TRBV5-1,CASSLTSGQAYEQYF,TGCGCCAGCAGTCTGACTAGCGGGCAGGCCTACGAGCAGTACTTC
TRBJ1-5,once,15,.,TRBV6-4,CASSDQQGRSRPQHF,TGTGCCAGCAGTGACCAGCAGGGAAGGAGTCGGCCCCAGCATTTT
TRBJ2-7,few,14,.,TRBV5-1,CASSRPHAAREQYF,TGCGCCAGCAGCAGACCCCATGCCGCGCGCGAGCAGTACTTC
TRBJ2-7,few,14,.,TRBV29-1,CSVLPSWEPYEQYF,TGCAGCGTCCTCCCGTCGTGGGAGCCCTACGAGCAGTACTTC
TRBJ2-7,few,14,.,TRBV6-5,CASSYSQETYEQYF,TGTGCCAGCAGTTACTCCCAGGAGACCTACGAGCAGTACTTC
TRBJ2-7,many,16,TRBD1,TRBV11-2,CASSPRQGQKAYEQYF,TGTGCCAGCAGCCCAAGACAGGGCCAAAAGGCCTACGAGCAGTACTTC
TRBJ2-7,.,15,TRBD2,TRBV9,CASSAGLAGTYEQYF,TGTGCCAGCAGCGCGGGACTAGCGGGAACCTACGAGCAGTACTTC
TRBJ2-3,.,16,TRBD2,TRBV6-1,CASTRVAGARTDTQYF,TGTGCCAGCACTCGGGTAGCGGGAGCCCGCACAGATACGCAGTATTTT
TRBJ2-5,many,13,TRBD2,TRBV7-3,CASSLSGGAAQYF,TGTGCCAGCAGCCTCAGCGGGGGAGCAGCCCAGTACTTC
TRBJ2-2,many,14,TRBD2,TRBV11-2,CASNPRGRDGELFF,TGTGCCAGCAACCCCCGGGGGAGGGACGGGGAGCTGTTTTTT
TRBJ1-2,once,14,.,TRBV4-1,CASSHDPEAYGYTF,TGCGCCAGCAGCCACGATCCGGAGGCCTATGGCTACACCTTC
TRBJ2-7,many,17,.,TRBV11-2,CASSPYPRGRVTYEQYF,TGTGCCAGCAGCCCATATCCCAGAGGACGGGTCACCTACGAGCAGTACTTC
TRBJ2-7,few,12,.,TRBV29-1,CSVEVKPYEQYF,TGCAGCGTTGAAGTTAAACCCTACGAGCAGTACTTC
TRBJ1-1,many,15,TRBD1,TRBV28,CASSPDRGFNTEAFF,TGTGCCAGCAGTCCTGACAGGGGCTTTAACACTGAAGCTTTCTTT
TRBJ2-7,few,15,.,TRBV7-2,CASSLMGGGLYEQYF,TGTGCCAGCAGTTTAATGGGGGGAGGACTCTACGAGCAGTACTTC
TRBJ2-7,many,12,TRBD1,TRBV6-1,CASTGQGHEQYF,TGTGCCAGCACAGGACAGGGCCACGAGCAGTACTTC
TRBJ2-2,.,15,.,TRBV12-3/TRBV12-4,CASSLKHLNTGELFF,TGTGCCAGCAGTTTAAAACATCTAAACACCGGGGAGCTGTTTTTT
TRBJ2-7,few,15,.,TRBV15,CATEAARGGSAEQYF,TGTGCCACCGAAGCCGCTCGAGGGGGTTCGGCCGAGCAGTACTTC
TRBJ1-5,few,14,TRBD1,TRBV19,CASSTDRGWKPQHF,TGTGCCAGTAGCACCGACAGGGGATGGAAGCCCCAGCATTTT